One sample yielded the 4 T cell receptor beta chains listed below, sequenced in a study of blood T cell repertoires in COVID-19 (TCRdb year 2020). The library was produced with the immunoSEQ multiplex PCR assay. TCRdb stores this immuneACCESS table with in-frame sequences only. Part of the clones is absent; in the studies checked, under half of the shortfall reflects unresolved V genes, and no reason is known for the rest. The sample table shows roughly 32,000 clones, and 70% to 90% are seen once. The ten top clones hold over 7.5% of the sample. Sequenced sample: peripheral blood. The receptors derive from a man older than 75 with active COVID-19.

This rearrangement joins TRBV18 to TRBJ1-5; 9 nucleotides line up with TRBD1. The CDR3 is 16 residues long. Germline lookup yields CDR1 KGHSH and CDR2 LQKENI. The junction had 11 bases not matched to a gene; V was cut back by 3 bases and J by 8 bases. The CDR3 DNA is TGTGCCAGCTCACCCTCAATAACAGGGGGCCAGGAGCCCCAGCATTTT. Translated: CASSPSITGGQEPQHF. Full variable domain (remainder filled in from reference TRBV18 and TRBJ1-5): NAGVMQNPRHLVRRRGQEARLRCSPMKGHSHVYWYRQLPEEGLKFMVYLQKENIIDESGMPKERFSAEFPKEGPSILRIQQVVRGDSAAYFCASSPSITGGQEPQHFGDGTRLSIL.

V and J are TRBV9 and TRBJ1-2, with D perhaps matching TRBD1 (6 bases). The CDR3 loop spans 13 amino acids. The V and J ends lost 1 base and 6 bases respectively, with 10 bases between them. Germline assignment: CDR1 SGDLS and CDR2 YYNGEE. The CDR3 is CASSVLGQNGYTF. The CDR3 DNA is TGTGCCAGCAGCGTACTTGGACAGAATGGCTACACCTTC.

The chain links TRBV4-2 to TRBJ1-4; the D is unclear. Germline loops: CDR1 LGHNA, CDR2 YNFKEQ. The CDR3 covers 13 residues. The germline V and J ends were trimmed by 0 bases and 8 bases, with 7 bases remaining between them. As DNA, the CDR3 is TGTGCCAGCAGCCAAGATGGAGGGGAAAAACTGTTTTTT. Translated, it gives CASSQDGGEKLFF.

The sample holds a few counts of this clone. This chain links TRBV30 with TRBJ2-5, with D maybe TRBD2 (6 bases). Germline values: CDR1 GTSNPN, CDR2 SVGIG (reference sequence). The CDR3 contains 15 residues. With 3 bases removed from V and 5 bases from J, the gap between germline ends came to 19 bases. Here the CDR3 DNA reads TGTGCCTGGAGGCTGCCATGGGGGGTCCTTGAGACCCAGTACTTC. It is translated as CAWRLPWGVLETQYF.